This is a list of T cell receptor beta chains from one sample in a study of T cell clonotyping in hematopoietic cell transplantation. The assay was immunoSEQ multiplex PCR, and TCRdb's table has in-frame clones only and misses some. The repertoire consists of approximately 4,500 clones, with approximately 85% occurring once and the leading ten covering 22%. The sequenced sample was peripheral blood mononuclear cells, obtained 180 days after allogeneic stem cell transplant. These receptors all come from a male patient between 55 and 70 years old who had an allogeneic stem cell transplant from an unrelated donor, so T cells may come from the graft donor. Some clones in this sample may be carry-over from other donors' samples. The CDR3 runs from the conserved cysteine through the conserved F or W. D genes are given only for firm matches. Where a row states a size, it is once, few, many or the class of an expanded clone; other rows omit it.

J gene: TRBJ2-1; clone size: once; D gene: -; V gene: TRBV5-1; CDR3 protein: CASSLEWSSYNEQFF; CDR3 DNA: TGCGCCAGCAGCTTGGAATGGAGCTCCTACAATGAGCAGTTCTTC
J gene: TRBJ1-6; clone size: once; D gene: TRBD1; V gene: TRBV11-2; CDR3 protein: CASSLGAGTGGSPLHF; CDR3 DNA: TGTGCCAGCAGCTTAGGCGCCGGGACAGGGGGTTCACCCCTCCACTTT
J gene: TRBJ1-6; clone size: -; D gene: TRBD1; V gene: TRBV19; CDR3 protein: CASRTRQGNSPLHF; CDR3 DNA: TGTGCCAGTAGGACGCGACAGGGGAATTCACCCCTCCACTTT
J gene: TRBJ2-7; clone size: -; D gene: -; V gene: TRBV1; CDR3 protein: CTSSQDKLAGMYEQYF; CDR3 DNA: TGCACCAGCAGCCAAGATAAGTTAGCGGGGATGTACGAGCAGTACTTC
J gene: TRBJ1-5; clone size: -; D gene: -; V gene: TRBV2; CDR3 protein: CASSVFIGQPQHF; CDR3 DNA: TGTGCCAGCAGTGTATTTATCGGGCAGCCCCAGCATTTT
J gene: TRBJ1-2; clone size: few; D gene: -; V gene: TRBV7-7; CDR3 protein: CASSLEVGTYTF; CDR3 DNA: TGTGCCAGCAGCTTAGAGGTAGGAACCTACACCTTC
J gene: TRBJ1-3; clone size: once; D gene: -; V gene: TRBV14; CDR3 protein: CASSHRLGNTIYF; CDR3 DNA: TGTGCCAGCAGCCACAGATTGGGAAACACCATATATTTT
J gene: TRBJ2-2; clone size: -; D gene: -; V gene: TRBV6-5; CDR3 protein: CATMAPGTNTGELFF; CDR3 DNA: TGTGCCACCATGGCCCCCGGGACGAACACCGGGGAGCTGTTTTTT
J gene: TRBJ1-5; clone size: -; D gene: -; V gene: TRBV6-1; CDR3 protein: CASSEAMGNSNQPQHF; CDR3 DNA: TGTGCCAGCAGTGAAGCTATGGGGAATAGCAATCAGCCCCAGCATTTT
J gene: TRBJ1-2; clone size: -; D gene: -; V gene: TRBV5-8; CDR3 protein: CASSFGGLNTF; CDR3 DNA: TGTGCCAGCAGCTTCGGGGGGCTCAACACCTTC
J gene: TRBJ2-2; clone size: once; D gene: TRBD2; V gene: TRBV30; CDR3 protein: CAWSVLGGGASGELFF; CDR3 DNA: TGTGCCTGGAGTGTACTGGGCGGGGGGGCGTCCGGGGAGCTGTTTTTT
J gene: TRBJ1-5; clone size: -; D gene: -; V gene: TRBV7-9; CDR3 protein: CASSGGQEGQPQHF; CDR3 DNA: TGTGCCAGCAGCGGTGGCCAGGAGGGTCAGCCCCAGCATTTT
J gene: TRBJ1-6; clone size: -; D gene: -; V gene: TRBV7-9; CDR3 protein: CASSPRGGTNNSPLHF; CDR3 DNA: TGTGCCAGCAGCCCAAGAGGGGGAACGAATAATTCACCCCTCCACTTT
J gene: TRBJ2-1; clone size: -; D gene: TRBD2; V gene: TRBV28; CDR3 protein: CASRGRVGSSGISEQFF; CDR3 DNA: TGTGCCAGCAGGGGAAGGGTCGGGTCTAGCGGGATTAGTGAGCAGTTCTTC
J gene: TRBJ2-3; clone size: -; D gene: -; V gene: TRBV29-1; CDR3 protein: CSVEEGTDTQYF; CDR3 DNA: TGCAGCGTTGAGGAGGGGACAGATACGCAGTATTTT
J gene: TRBJ1-1; clone size: few; D gene: -; V gene: TRBV18; CDR3 protein: CASSPFRPSEAFF; CDR3 DNA: TGTGCCAGCTCACCCTTCCGGCCATCTGAAGCTTTCTTT
J gene: TRBJ1-2; clone size: few; D gene: TRBD1; V gene: TRBV7-2; CDR3 protein: CASSLRTGYPTNYGYTF; CDR3 DNA: TGTGCCAGCAGCTTGAGGACAGGGTACCCAACTAACTATGGCTACACCTTC
J gene: TRBJ1-1; clone size: -; D gene: TRBD1; V gene: TRBV10-2; CDR3 protein: CARAQGGNTEAFF; CDR3 DNA: TGCGCCAGAGCACAGGGGGGAAACACTGAAGCTTTCTTT
J gene: TRBJ1-2; clone size: once; D gene: TRBD1; V gene: TRBV28; CDR3 protein: CASSNHRGSRGYTF; CDR3 DNA: TGTGCCAGCAGTAACCACAGGGGCTCGCGTGGCTACACCTTC
J gene: TRBJ1-4; clone size: once; D gene: -; V gene: TRBV7-2; CDR3 protein: CASSQGWGRQNEKLFF; CDR3 DNA: TGTGCCAGCAGCCAGGGTTGGGGGCGTCAGAATGAAAAACTGTTTTTT
J gene: TRBJ1-2; clone size: few; D gene: -; V gene: TRBV6-5; CDR3 protein: CASRRGNGYTF; CDR3 DNA: TGTGCCAGCAGAAGAGGGAATGGCTACACCTTC
J gene: TRBJ2-3; clone size: -; D gene: -; V gene: TRBV10-3; CDR3 protein: CAISTSQDTDTQYF; CDR3 DNA: TGTGCCATCAGTACCTCTCAAGACACAGATACGCAGTATTTT
J gene: TRBJ2-4; clone size: once; D gene: -; V gene: TRBV4-3; CDR3 protein: CASSQERVRDIQYF; CDR3 DNA: TGCGCCAGCAGCCAAGAAAGGGTTAGGGACATTCAGTACTTC
J gene: TRBJ2-3; clone size: -; D gene: TRBD1; V gene: TRBV7-9; CDR3 protein: CASSAPGGPQYF; CDR3 DNA: TGTGCCAGCAGCGCCCCAGGGGGTCCGCAGTATTTT
J gene: TRBJ2-1; clone size: -; D gene: TRBD2; V gene: TRBV7-3; CDR3 protein: CASSLDGTSGGRNWFF; CDR3 DNA: TGTGCCAGCAGCTTAGATGGGACTAGCGGGGGTCGAAATTGGTTCTTC
J gene: TRBJ2-7; clone size: -; D gene: -; V gene: TRBV6-1; CDR3 protein: CASSDLGTAAYEQYF; CDR3 DNA: TGTGCCAGCAGTGACCTGGGAACTGCGGCCTACGAGCAGTACTTC
J gene: TRBJ2-7; clone size: -; D gene: -; V gene: TRBV28; CDR3 protein: CASSDREDGQYF; CDR3 DNA: TGTGCCAGCTCAGACAGGGAGGATGGGCAGTACTTC
J gene: TRBJ1-1; clone size: -; D gene: -; V gene: TRBV10-3; CDR3 protein: CAISESIQGVNTEAFF; CDR3 DNA: TGTGCCATCAGTGAGTCTATCCAAGGGGTGAACACTGAAGCTTTCTTT
J gene: TRBJ1-2; clone size: -; D gene: TRBD1; V gene: TRBV28; CDR3 protein: CASSLLGQGDSYGYTF; CDR3 DNA: TGTGCCAGCAGTTTATTGGGACAGGGGGATAGCTATGGCTACACCTTC
J gene: TRBJ1-1; clone size: -; D gene: -; V gene: TRBV6-6; CDR3 protein: CASSRQVRSEAFF; CDR3 DNA: TGTGCCAGCAGTAGACAGGTTCGGTCTGAAGCTTTCTTT
J gene: TRBJ2-1; clone size: -; D gene: -; V gene: TRBV7-8; CDR3 protein: CASSLGTERFNEQFF; CDR3 DNA: TGTGCCAGCAGCTTAGGTACTGAGCGGTTTAATGAGCAGTTCTTC
J gene: TRBJ1-2; clone size: once; D gene: -; V gene: TRBV4-2; CDR3 protein: CASSQGLDNYGYTF; CDR3 DNA: TGTGCCAGCAGCCAAGGGCTCGACAATTATGGCTACACCTTC
J gene: TRBJ2-5; clone size: -; D gene: TRBD2; V gene: TRBV7-2; CDR3 protein: CASSLVRTSGGTETQYF; CDR3 DNA: TGTGCCAGCAGCTTAGTTCGGACTAGCGGGGGGACGGAGACCCAGTACTTC